The rows below give T cell receptor beta chains drawn from one sample of a study of T cell repertoires in cytomegalovirus infection. TCRdb itself ran the reads through MiXCR, one entry per CDR3 protein. Of hundreds of thousands of distinct CDR3 sequences in the sample, roughly a third were seen once. These receptors lack a known antigen. The specimen was cultured PBMCs, collected from culture after CMV antigen stimulation. The receptors here all came from a human donor in good health (CMV status not recorded). Some clones in this sample may be carry-over from other donors' samples. CDR3s leave out the opening cysteine and the closing phenylalanine or tryptophan. Each record gives: CDR3 length, V gene, CDR3 protein.

>12|TRBV7-2
ASSREGRHYEQY
>14|TRBV5-4
ASSPGGSGIVYGYT
>14|TRBV4-1
ASSGIAGGVSGELF
>12|TRBV10-3
ATNSGRISDTQY
>9|TRBV30
AWRDNTEAF
>13|TRBV5-1
ASSEADPSTDTQY
>15|TRBV7-2
ASSLAGPAGTASLKY
>14|TRBV7-2
ASSWGLARLRETQY
>9|TRBV5-5
ASSLDYTIY
>11|TRBV20-1
SARRGELETQY
>15|TRBV28
ASSPTYRGLGSDTQY
>13|TRBV7-6
ASSSGTGYLYEQY
>11|TRBV20-1
SAPVVITDTQY
>11|TRBV28
ASRILGGVGYT
>13|TRBV20-1
SARDPGRRGGEAF
>12|TRBV7-2
ASSPGGAGNTIY
>10|TRBV11-2
ASSLVDDTQY
>14|TRBV19
ASSLGTPTSNQPQH
>10|TRBV20-1
SAAVIMHTQY
>12|TRBV12-3/TRBV12-4
ASSQRQKNTEAF
>12|TRBV18
ASSPPAFGGELF
>14|TRBV7-9
ASSLDPTRLQETQY
>10|TRBV10-3
AISEEGREQF
>14|TRBV6-6
ASIRYRGPGANVLT
>13|TRBV7-3
ASSLDGQVRNEQF
>15|TRBV7-9
ASSHPRGEVPNTEAF
>13|TRBV11-3
ASSRRGQGSTEAF
>10|TRBV7-2
ASSSRAGAKH